The 9 T cell receptor beta chains in this list originate from one sample, sequenced in a study of Ad26.COV2.S vaccination and SARS-CoV-2 variants. Sequencing used immunoSEQ multiplex PCR; TCRdb keeps in-frame clones, though not all of them. The sample shows 350,000 to 450,000 clones, approximately 91% of them seen only once. This sample's treatment: over 15 received Ad26.COV2.S at low or high dose, single or two shots; about 5 received placebo; per-sample allocation not given. The study sampled participants on day 63 after the first vaccine or placebo injection. Sequences were derived from peripheral blood, sampled in a trial of Ad26.COV2.S vaccine versus placebo. The receptor source for this set is a person between 18 and 60 years old who received the Ad26.COV2.S COVID-19 vaccine or a placebo.

This chain uses TRBV19 with TRBJ1-5; D remains ambiguous. Trimming removed 7 bases at V and 0 bases at J, with 4 bases between. In germline, CDR1 is LNHDA, CDR2 SQIVND (reference sequence). CDR3 length: 12 residues. CDR3 nucleotides: TGTGCCAGTATGAATAGCAATCAGCCCCAGCATTTT. Translated: CASMNSNQPQHF.

The chain links TRBV5-6 to TRBJ1-3; unclear D gene. CDR3 length equals 16 residues. Trimming took 1 base from V and 4 from J, leaving 15 bases between them. Germline V gene lookup returns CDR1 SGHDT and CDR2 YYEEEE. CDR3 DNA sequence: TGTGCCAGCAGCTTGCTTGGGGATACGGCCGGAAACACCATATATTTT. This sequence encodes CASSLLGDTAGNTIYF.

The gene calls are TRBV5-6 and TRBJ2-7; D possibly corresponds to TRBD2 (5 bases). Trimming pared 3 bases from V and 3 bases from J, leaving 10 bases between. Germline loops: CDR1 SGHDT, CDR2 YYEEEE. This CDR3 region has 13 residues. CDR3 in DNA: TGTGCCAGCAGCTCCGGGGTAGGCTACGAGCAGTACTTC. This encodes CASSSGVGYEQYF.

The chain has TRBV13 and TRBJ2-7; TRBD1 matches 12 bases. V was pared by 8 bases and J by 4 bases, with 9 bases of the junction left unmatched. CDR3 length equals 15 residues. Looked up from germline, CDR1 is PRHDT and CDR2 is FYEKMQ (reference sequence). The CDR3 coding sequence is TGTGCCAGCGGAGACCGGGACAGGGGGCGGTACGAGCAGTACTTC. Its protein is CASGDRDRGRYEQYF. Full variable domain (outside the CDR3, taken from reference TRBV13 and TRBJ2-7): AAGVIQSPRHLIKEKRETATLKCYPIPRHDTVYWYQQGPGQDPQFLISFYEKMQSDKGSIPDRFSAQQFSDYHSELNMSSLELGDSALYFCASGDRDRGRYEQYFGPGTRLTVT.

The V and J genes are TRBV7-6 and TRBJ2-3, with D perhaps given as TRBD1 or TRBD2 (6 bases each). The CDR3 runs 16 residues. Germline V CDR1 and CDR2: SGHVS, FNYEAQ. V was trimmed by 5 bases and J by 4 bases, leaving 19 bases between them. CDR3 sequence reads: CASSRNVGGSADTQYF. CDR3 nucleotides: TGTGCCAGCAGCCGAAACGTCGGGGGCAGCGCAGATACGCAGTATTTT.

The chain has TRBV24-1 and TRBJ2-4; 7 bases fit TRBD1. The CDR3 is 20 residues long. V lost 2 bases and J lost 1; bases outside the gene matches: 16. Germline values: CDR1 KGHDR, CDR2 SFDVKD. CDR3 nucleotides: TGTGCCACCAGTGATTCCGAGTCGGGCGAGGGGGCTTTCGCCAAAAACATTCAGTACTTC. This encodes CATSDSESGEGAFAKNIQYF.

This clone appeared once. The chain employs TRBV15 and TRBJ1-2; D is perhaps TRBD1 (5 bases). Trimming removed 11 bases from V and 4 bases from J, with 26 bases in between. The CDR3 has 16 amino acids. In germline, CDR1 is LNHNV, CDR2 YYDKDF (reference sequence). CDR3 amino acids: CAAAGGAVGAFYGYTF. In DNA, the CDR3 is TGTGCCGCCGCTGGGGGAGCGGTCGGGGCTTTCTATGGCTACACCTTC. The variable domain in full, completed from reference TRBV15 and TRBJ1-2, reads DAMVIQNPRYQVTQFGKPVTLSCSQTLNHNVMYWYQQKSSQAPKLLFHYYDKDFNNEADTPDNFQSRRPNTSFCFLDIRSPGLGDTAMYLCAAAGGAVGAFYGYTFGSGTRLTVV.

J is TRBJ2-2 and V is TRBV6-2 or TRBV6-3; possibly TRBD1 for D (6 bases). Germline assignment: CDR1 MNHEY and CDR2 SVGEGT. V lost 4 bases to trimming and J lost 4 bases, with 13 bases between them. The CDR3 contains 15 residues. The CDR3 loop reads CASSSGQRLTGELFF. The CDR3 DNA follows: TGTGCCAGCAGTTCTGGACAGCGACTCACCGGGGAGCTGTTTTTT.

The chain joins TRBV28 to TRBJ2-1; D uncertain. CDR3 length: 15 residues. Germline V gene lookup returns CDR1 MDHEN and CDR2 SYDVKM. The V end lost 9 bases, the J end lost 9 bases, and 24 bases lay between the germline ends. The DNA of the CDR3 is TGTGCCAGGCCTCCCGAGCGAGTGGGGTTTAGTGAGCAGTTCTTC. Protein sequence: CARPPERVGFSEQFF.